A single sample is the source of the 24 T cell receptor beta chains below, sequenced in a study of cytomegalovirus exposure and HLA in healthy donors. Use of 60 Vbeta and 13 Jbeta primers characterized the PCR. Clones were sequenced by immunoSEQ multiplex PCR, and TCRdb holds only the in-frame ones, with some missing. The sample contains roughly 120,000 clones, around 80% of which appear only once. Specimen: PBMCs. These receptors originate from a man aged 50 to 60 in good health and CMV-seronegative.

The chain is built from TRBV11-2 and TRBJ1-2; TRBD1 is a possible D gene (6 bases). Trimming took off 1 base at V and 7 bases at J, with 16 bases between the two ends. From germline, CDR1 is SGHAT and CDR2 FQNNGV. CDR3 length equals 15 residues. DNA for the CDR3: TGTGCCAGCAGCTTAGTCAAGGGGGTCGCCGCTGGCTACACCTTC. Translating it yields CASSLVKGVAAGYTF.

This chain joins TRBV28 and TRBJ1-2; D uncertain. The CDR3 runs to 14 residues. V lost 4 bases, J lost 8 bases, and 17 bases lay in between. The germline gives CDR1 MDHEN, CDR2 SYDVKM. CDR3 nucleotides: TGTGCCAGCAGTTCCCAATCGGGGTCGGGGGGCTACACCTTC. Its translation is CASSSQSGSGGYTF.

This chain links TRBV6-5 with TRBJ1-2; D is ambiguous. Germline V gene data show CDR1 as MNHEY and CDR2 as SVGAGI. The length of the CDR3 is 15 residues. Trimming left V 2 bases short and J 1 base short, with 11 bases between. This CDR3 reads CASSYGPDLNYGYTF. CDR3 DNA: TGTGCCAGCAGTTACGGGCCCGATCTTAACTATGGCTACACCTTC.

V gene TRBV19 combines with J gene TRBJ2-1; 11 nucleotides agree with TRBD1. Germline CDR1 and CDR2: LNHDA and SQIVND (reference sequence). There are 16 residues in the CDR3. V shed 2 bases, J shed 9 bases, and the junction held 9 bases outside the gene matches. The CDR3 bases are TGTGCCAGTAGTATAATGGGGACAGGGGGATGGTCTGAGCAGTTCTTC. The encoded protein is CASSIMGTGGWSEQFF.

The V gene is TRBV29-1, the J gene TRBJ2-5; perhaps TRBD2 as D (5 bases). Germline values: CDR1 SQVTM, CDR2 ANQGSEA. The CDR3 runs 12 residues. The V end was cut by 7 bases, the J end by 5 bases, with 14 bases between. DNA of the CDR3: TGCAGCGCCTTCATTGGCGGGGAGACCCAGTACTTC. Translation gives CSAFIGGETQYF. Based on the CDR3 plus reference TRBV29-1 and TRBJ2-5, the full variable domain is SAVISQKPSRDICQRGTSLTIQCQVDSQVTMMFWYRQQPGQSLTLIATANQGSEATYESGFVIDKFPISRPNLTFSTLTVSNMSPEDSSIYLCSAFIGGETQYFGPGTRLLVL.

This sequence joins TRBV4-1 and TRBJ1-4; 10 positions match TRBD1. J was trimmed by 6 bases and V by 3 bases; bases with no gene match: 7. In germline, CDR1 is MGHRA, CDR2 YSYEKL. The CDR3 runs to 16 residues. CDR3 bases: TGCGCCAGCAGCCAGACCCGAGGGACAGGGGATGAAAAACTGTTTTTT. It yields the protein CASSQTRGTGDEKLFF.

The chain carries TRBV27 and TRBJ1-1, with TRBD1 identical over 8 bases. This CDR3 is 15 amino acids long. Germline V gives CDR1 MNHEY, CDR2 SMNVEV (reference sequence). V lost 5 bases and J lost 3; bases outside the gene matches: 8. The CDR3 nucleotides read TGTGCCAGCAGTGCGACCGGGACAGGCTACACTGAAGCTTTCTTT. Its translation is CASSATGTGYTEAFF.

The V and J genes are TRBV7-2 and TRBJ2-7, with TRBD1 identical over 7 bases. Losses at the gene ends were 1 base for V and 4 bases for J; bases not matched to a gene: 7. This CDR3 region has 15 residues. From germline, CDR1 is SGHTA and CDR2 FQGNSA. The CDR3 spells CASSLGGGRQYEQYF. DNA of the CDR3: TGTGCCAGCAGCTTAGGAGGGGGCAGACAGTACGAGCAGTACTTC.

The V and J genes are TRBV27 and TRBJ2-1; D perhaps matches TRBD2 (6 bases). There are 19 residues in the CDR3. CDR1 MNHEY and CDR2 SMNVEV come from the germline V gene (reference sequence). Trimming cost V 5 bases and J 0 bases, with 23 bases left between them. The CDR3 DNA is TGTGCCAGCAGTCCGGCTCGAGGGAGGATACAAAGCTCCTACAATGAGCAGTTCTTC. It is translated as CASSPARGRIQSSYNEQFF.

This chain connects TRBV5-8 to TRBJ2-3; no firm D call. Per germline, CDR1 SGHTS and CDR2 YDEGEE. This CDR3 has 14 residues. Trimming took off 1 base at V and 0 bases at J, with 6 bases between the two ends. The CDR3: CASSLFSSTDTQYF. In DNA form, the CDR3 reads TGTGCCAGCAGCTTGTTTTCTAGCACAGATACGCAGTATTTT.

The chain has TRBV6-5 and TRBJ1-6, with 10 bases identical to TRBD1. CDR1 is MNHEY and CDR2 is SVGAGI in the germline V gene. This CDR3 contains 15 residues. The V and J ends lost 2 bases and 8 bases, in that order; junction bases with no gene match: 3. The CDR3, as DNA: TGTGCCAGCAGTTACACCGGGACAGGGGATTCACCCCTCCACTTT. It encodes CASSYTGTGDSPLHF.

The V and J genes are TRBV27 and TRBJ2-7; 15 positions match TRBD2. The germline gives CDR1 MNHEY, CDR2 SMNVEV (reference sequence). The CDR3 is 17 residues long. Trimming cost V 4 bases and J 1 base; bases outside gene matches: 5. The CDR3: CASSSHGLAGGSYEQYF. The CDR3 bases are TGTGCCAGCAGTTCGCATGGACTAGCGGGAGGGTCCTACGAGCAGTACTTC.

This clone appeared once. The chain is built from TRBV9 and TRBJ2-1; possibly TRBD2 for D (7 bases). The CDR3 is made up of 16 amino acids. The V gene lost 3 bases and the J gene lost 0 bases, with 13 bases spanning the gap. The germline CDR1 and CDR2 sequences are SGDLS and YYNGEE. The CDR3 region is CASSGGGGISYNEQFF. CDR3 DNA: TGTGCCAGCAGCGGGGGGGGCGGGATCTCCTACAATGAGCAGTTCTTC.

V and J are TRBV13 and TRBJ2-1, with 7 nucleotides matching TRBD1. The CDR3 extends over 17 amino acids. Germline CDR1 is PRHDT and CDR2 is FYEKMQ (reference sequence). V lost 8 bases to trimming and J lost 7 bases; unmatched junction nucleotides: 20. The CDR3 DNA reads as TGTGCCAGCTGCCATGAGACAGGGCTGAGGTCGAGGAATGAGCAGTTCTTC. It specifies CASCHETGLRSRNEQFF.

The rearrangement uses TRBV19 and TRBJ1-2, with no clear D. V lost 6 bases to trimming and J lost 2 bases, with 13 bases between them. The CDR3 is made up of 14 amino acids. Looked up from germline, CDR1 is LNHDA and CDR2 is SQIVND (reference sequence). The CDR3 is CASRIQSQNYGYTF. DNA for the CDR3: TGTGCCAGTAGAATCCAAAGTCAGAACTATGGCTACACCTTC.

The chain uses TRBV19 and TRBJ1-1, with 9 bases that match TRBD1. V was clipped by 3 bases and J by 0 bases; unmatched bases: 8. This CDR3 is built from 17 residues. CDR1 is LNHDA, CDR2 SQIVND, per germline (reference sequence). CDR3 residues: CASSIGSQGAMNTEAFF. CDR3 in DNA: TGTGCCAGTAGTATCGGCTCACAGGGGGCTATGAACACTGAAGCTTTCTTT.

The chain carries TRBV19 and TRBJ2-5; 10 nucleotides agree with TRBD1. V lost 3 bases to trimming and J lost 4 bases; unmatched junction nucleotides: 2. The CDR3 runs 14 residues. Germline V gene data show CDR1 as LNHDA and CDR2 as SQIVND (reference sequence). CDR3 loop: CASSMTGGAETQYF. The CDR3 DNA follows: TGTGCCAGTAGTATGACAGGGGGCGCAGAGACCCAGTACTTC.

The J gene is TRBJ2-7, the V gene TRBV15; D perhaps matches TRBD1 (5 bases). CDR3 length equals 14 residues. V dropped 0 bases and J dropped 7 bases, with 13 bases sitting between them. Per the germline V gene, CDR1 is LNHNV and CDR2 is YYDKDF (reference sequence). Here the CDR3 reads CATSRDFGSGEQYF. In DNA, the CDR3 is TGTGCCACCAGCAGAGATTTTGGGTCAGGGGAGCAGTACTTC.

V is TRBV27 and J is TRBJ1-4; D gene uncertain. This CDR3 contains 14 residues. Germline CDR1 and CDR2: MNHEY and SMNVEV (reference sequence). V dropped 2 bases and J dropped 7 bases, with 11 bases sitting between them. Here the CDR3 DNA reads TGTGCCAGCAGTTTAGGTCCGCGGGGTGAAAAACTGTTTTTT. Encoded protein: CASSLGPRGEKLFF.

With respect to this clone: Its ends do not fully match the called genes, so a read error is possible. The CDR3 region has the DNA TGCGCCAGCAGCTCCGACGGTGGACTAGCGGGATCGGGTGACTTC. Protein product: CASSSDGGLAGSGDF. The gene calls are TRBV5-1 and TRBJ2-7; TRBD2 matches 12 bases. There are 15 residues in the CDR3. Germline V CDR1 and CDR2: SGHRS, YFSETQ. Full variable domain (outside the CDR3, taken from reference TRBV5-1 and TRBJ2-7): KAGVTQTPRYLIKTRGQQVTLSCSPISGHRSVSWYQQTPGQGLQFLFEYFSETQRNKGNFPGRFSGRQFSNSRSEMNVSTLELGDSALYLCASSSDGGLAGSGDFGPGTRLTVT.

The rearrangement joins TRBV27 to TRBJ1-2, with TRBD1 matching 8 bases. The CDR3 contains 13 residues. V lost 4 bases to trimming and J lost 4 bases; unmatched junction nucleotides: 2. Germline V gene data show CDR1 as MNHEY and CDR2 as SMNVEV (reference sequence). The CDR3 region is CASSSDRGYGYTF. CDR3 in DNA: TGTGCCAGCAGTTCCGACAGGGGCTATGGCTACACCTTC.

The chain links TRBV9 to TRBJ2-1, with D maybe TRBD2 (6 bases). The germline V gene has CDR1 SGDLS and CDR2 YYNGEE. The CDR3 extends over 14 amino acids. V lost 3 bases to trimming and J lost 3 bases, with 10 bases between them. CDR3 loop: CASSARDFYNEQFF. The CDR3 nucleotides are TGTGCCAGCAGCGCCCGGGACTTCTACAATGAGCAGTTCTTC. The variable domain in full, with the rest retrieved from reference TRBV9 and TRBJ2-1, is DSGVTQTPKHLITATGQRVTLRCSPRSGDLSVYWYQQSLDQGLQFLIQYYNGEERAKGNILERFSAQQFPDLHSELNLSSLELGDSALYFCASSARDFYNEQFFGPGTRLTVL.

The rearrangement links TRBV6-1 to TRBJ1-2; 10 bases match TRBD1. CDR3 size: 15 residues. Germline V CDR1 and CDR2: MNHNS, SASEGT. V gave up 5 bases and J gave up 4 bases; unmatched junction bases: 7. The CDR3 nucleotides are TGTGCCAGCAGTCCCGGGACAGGGGCTGTCTATGGCTACACCTTC. Translated, it gives CASSPGTGAVYGYTF.

The rearrangement links TRBV4-2 to TRBJ2-1, with 13 bases aligning to TRBD2. Germline CDR1 reads LGHNA; CDR2 reads YNFKEQ. This CDR3 contains 18 residues. Unmatched junction bases numbered 7, after V lost 5 bases and J lost 0 bases. CDR3 sequence (DNA): TGTGCCAGCAGCTGGACTAGCGGGGGACTCAGCTCCTACAATGAGCAGTTCTTC. This codes for CASSWTSGGLSSYNEQFF.